This T cell receptor beta chain was documented in a study of blood T cells in healthy people across ages. Regarding the study as a whole: Donor CMV status, an unknown factor, possibly confounded changes in expanded clonotypes.

Each of the donors had ten milliliters of peripheral blood drawn into EDTA-treated Vacutainer tubes. Each sample yielded at least 6 million isolated PBMCs. Together with a sample-barcoded 5' primer, a J-beta primer mix was included in a second PCR lasting 7 to 11 cycles. Using its own MiXCR run on the 5' RACE reads, TCRdb lists one record per CDR3 protein. The sample has fewer than 2 million distinct CDR3 sequences, about 39% seen once. Worth noting for this clonotype: Its antigen is still unknown.

The V gene lost 0 bases and the J gene lost 4 bases, with 12 bases spanning the gap. Germline V lookup: CDR1 MNHEY, CDR2 SMNVEV (reference sequence). This CDR3 has 15 amino acids. This receptor was taken from a human donor in good health. The sample was blood. J is TRBJ1-1 and V is TRBV27, with a tentative D call TRBD1 (5 bases). The DNA for the CDR3 is TGTGCCAGCAGTTTATCGCCGGGGCCTGGCACTGAAGCTTTCTTT. Protein: CASSLSPGPGTEAFF.